A single sample is the source of the 28 T cell receptor beta chains below, sequenced in a study of breast tumors, draining lymph nodes, adjacent tissues listed by TCRdb under 2016. Libraries were made using multiplex PCR. Sequencer: Illumina HiSeq 2000. The raw public reads went through TCRdb reprocessing: fastp at Q25, MiXCR clone calling, in-frame beta chains kept. Rows with a matching CDR3 protein are joined into one entry that keeps the most common DNA and genes. Here the sample has around 130,000 distinct CDR3 sequences; 21% occur a single time. 2% to 2.5% of the sample lies in the top ten. Lymph node samples came from the axillary draining lymph nodes of breast cancer patients. The sequencing input was axillary lymph node tissue. The receptor source for this set is a female donor with breast cancer. Some clones in this sample may be carry-over from other donors' samples.

J is TRBJ2-6 and V is TRBV5-1; the D gene is possibly TRBD2 (6 bases). This CDR3 spans 14 amino acids. Between the trimmed V and J ends, which lost 6 bases and 0 bases, there was a span of 7 bases. The germline V gene encodes CDR1 SGHRS and CDR2 YFSETQ. CDR3 in DNA: TGCGCCAGCATGCGGGACTCTGGGGCCAACGTCCTGACTTTC. This translates into CASMRDSGANVLTF.

This clonotype was seen many times. This CDR3 is CASSQGTGVPLHF. CDR3 DNA: TGCGCCAGCAGCCAAGGCACAGGGGTACCCCTCCACTTT. J is TRBJ1-6 and V is TRBV4-1; 7 bases fit TRBD1. The CDR3 is 13 residues long. Trimming cost V 1 base and J 12 bases; bases outside gene matches: 3. Germline loops: CDR1 MGHRA, CDR2 YSYEKL.

This clonotype was detected many times. The chain carries TRBV20-1 and TRBJ2-7, with a weak D call TRBD2 (7 bases). Germline CDR1 reads DFQATT; CDR2 reads SNEGSKA (reference sequence). The CDR3 is 15 amino acids. V was pared by 7 bases and J by 1 base, with 20 bases between. Written as DNA, the CDR3 is TGCAGTGGGGGGCCTAGCGGCGGGATTTCCTACGAGCAGTACTTC. It encodes CSGGPSGGISYEQYF.

This chain joins TRBV25-1 and TRBJ2-2; no reliable D call. This CDR3 has 13 residues. Looked up from germline, CDR1 is MGHDK and CDR2 is SYGVNS. Trimming removed 6 bases at V and 1 base at J, with 6 bases between. The CDR3 sequence: CASREENTGELFF. Written as DNA, the CDR3 is TGTGCCAGCAGGGAAGAGAACACCGGGGAGCTGTTTTTT.

This clonotype was seen at least ten times. The J gene is TRBJ1-5, the V gene TRBV5-8; D unresolved. The CDR3 extends over 15 amino acids. V lost 5 bases, J lost 0 bases, and 12 bases lay in between. Germline CDR1 SGHTS, CDR2 YDEGEE. The CDR3: CASSPKGYSNQPQHF. The CDR3 DNA reads as TGTGCCAGCAGTCCGAAGGGATATAGCAATCAGCCCCAGCATTTT.

In this sample, this clonotype turned up many times. V is TRBV13 and J is TRBJ1-3, with D uncertain. Trimming pared 1 base from V and 2 bases from J, leaving 15 bases between. This CDR3 has 17 residues. The germline gives CDR1 PRHDT, CDR2 FYEKMQ (reference sequence). This chain's CDR3 is CASSLVRSRRAGNTIYF. In DNA, the CDR3 is TGTGCCAGCAGCTTAGTCCGCAGCAGAAGGGCTGGAAACACCATATATTTT.

Comments on this clonotype: A much bigger clone sits one base away, suggesting this may be a read error. A read error is likely, as this CDR3 ends without the conserved phenylalanine or tryptophan. This rearrangement joins TRBV15 to TRBJ2-7; D might be TRBD2 (6 bases). Trimming removed 0 bases at V and 4 bases at J, with 13 bases between. CDR1 and CDR2 from the germline V gene are LNHNV and YYDKDF (reference sequence). CDR3 length: 15 amino acids. CDR3 loop: CATSRDLARSYEQYL. CDR3 nucleotides: TGTGCCACCAGCAGAGATCTAGCGAGGTCTTACGAGCAGTACCTC.

As concerns this clonotype: Since a much larger clone is just one base distant, this may be a read error. This sequence joins TRBV7-9 and TRBJ2-1, with 10 bases aligning to TRBD2. The V segment lost 4 bases and the J segment 2 bases; nucleotides outside the gene matches: 5. The germline gives CDR1 SEHNR, CDR2 FQNEAQ (reference sequence). This CDR3 is built from 16 residues. CDR3 sequence reads: CASSWASGSTYNEQFF. The CDR3 DNA is TGTGCCAGCAGCTGGGCTAGCGGGAGTACCTACAATGAGCAGTTCTTC.

The table lists this clonotype with a few counts. V is TRBV11-2 and J is TRBJ1-5; TRBD1 is a possible D gene (5 bases). Between the trimmed V and J ends, which lost 0 bases and 0 bases, there was a span of 6 bases. The CDR3 extends over 15 amino acids. Germline loops: CDR1 SGHAT, CDR2 FQNNGV. CDR3 in amino acids: CASSLEGVSNQPQHF. CDR3 DNA sequence: TGTGCCAGCAGCTTAGAGGGGGTTAGCAATCAGCCCCAGCATTTT.

This clonotype is termed medium-sized. The chain has TRBV3-1 and TRBJ1-3; D not certain. This CDR3 contains 12 residues. The germline V gene has CDR1 LGHDT and CDR2 YNNKEL (reference sequence). V was trimmed by 4 bases and J by 9 bases, leaving 10 bases between them. The CDR3 loop is CASSLDPSTIYF. In DNA form, the CDR3 reads TGTGCCAGCAGCCTCGACCCGAGCACCATATATTTT.

This clonotype was seen ten or more times. The rearrangement joins TRBV2 to TRBJ2-3, with D possibly being TRBD1 (5 bases). The CDR3 runs to 15 residues. Trimming cost V 5 bases and J 1 base, with 13 bases left between them. The germline V gene encodes CDR1 SNHLY and CDR2 FYNNEI. CDR3 sequence reads: CASSPDAGRTDTQYF. CDR3 sequence (DNA): TGTGCCAGCAGTCCGGACGCAGGGCGCACAGATACGCAGTATTTT.

This clonotype was counted many times. The V and J genes are TRBV20-1 and TRBJ2-7, with D maybe TRBD1 (6 bases). This CDR3 comprises 13 residues. V lost 3 bases to trimming and J lost 2 bases, with 11 bases between them. Germline CDR1 reads DFQATT; CDR2 reads SNEGSKA (reference sequence). As DNA, the CDR3 is TGCAGTGCTAGCCCCACAGGGACCTACGAGCAGTACTTC. It translates to CSASPTGTYEQYF.

This clonotype was picked up many times. This chain connects TRBV24-1 to TRBJ2-5; D unresolved. The CDR3 consists of 14 residues. CDR1 is KGHDR, CDR2 SFDVKD, per germline. Trimming took off 3 bases at V and 5 bases at J, with 12 bases between the two ends. CDR3 sequence reads: CATSDGETGETQYF. In DNA, the CDR3 is TGTGCCACCAGTGATGGCGAGACCGGGGAGACCCAGTACTTC.

This clonotype has at least ten counts. The J gene is TRBJ2-5, the V gene TRBV6-5; D remains unclear. Trimming removed 6 bases from V and 4 bases from J, with 12 bases in between. CDR3 length: 13 residues. The germline V gene has CDR1 MNHEY and CDR2 SVGAGI. The chain's CDR3 is CASSHPNLETQYF. CDR3 nucleotides: TGTGCCAGCAGCCACCCGAATCTAGAGACCCAGTACTTC.

This clonotype was observed at least ten times. The chain joins TRBV13 to TRBJ2-7; 7 positions match TRBD1. Trimming cost V 5 bases and J 4 bases; bases outside gene matches: 8. Germline lookup yields CDR1 PRHDT and CDR2 FYEKMQ (reference sequence). The CDR3 has 14 residues. The CDR3 region is CASSHRDRLYEQYF. The CDR3 DNA reads TGTGCCAGCAGCCACCGGGACAGACTATACGAGCAGTACTTC.

This clonotype was found many times. The chain uses TRBV29-1 and TRBJ1-2; D is perhaps TRBD1 (6 bases). Germline CDR1 and CDR2: SQVTM and ANQGSEA. CDR3 length: 12 amino acids. The V end was cut by 6 bases, the J end by 4 bases, with 12 bases between. CDR3 nucleotide sequence: TGCAGCGTCGACCGGGACACCTATGGCTACACCTTC. Translated, it gives CSVDRDTYGYTF.

The genes are TRBV28 and TRBJ2-1; tentative D call: TRBD2 (6 bases). CDR1 MDHEN and CDR2 SYDVKM come from the germline V gene. With 10 bases removed from V and 4 bases from J, the gap between germline ends came to 11 bases. This CDR3 contains 12 residues. The CDR3 nucleotides read TGTGCCACGGGACTTCAGTACAATGAGCAGTTCTTC. Translated: CATGLQYNEQFF.

This clonotype was counted many times. This chain links TRBV9 with TRBJ2-2; D might be TRBD1 (6 bases). The CDR3 length is 14 residues. Germline loops: CDR1 SGDLS, CDR2 YYNGEE. V was clipped by 0 bases and J by 4 bases, with 7 bases between them. CDR3 DNA: TGTGCCAGCAGCGTAGAGGGGGTCACCGGGGAGCTGTTTTTT. It codes for CASSVEGVTGELFF. Full variable domain (missing parts from reference TRBV9 and TRBJ2-2): DSGVTQTPKHLITATGQRVTLRCSPRSGDLSVYWYQQSLDQGLQFLIQYYNGEERAKGNILERFSAQQFPDLHSELNLSSLELGDSALYFCASSVEGVTGELFFGEGSRLTVL.

Of note for this clonotype: The CDR3 does not end in the conserved phenylalanine or tryptophan, so this is likely a read error. Here the CDR3 reads CASSLSFGTFGVVEQYS. CDR3 coding DNA: TGTGCCAGCAGCTTATCCTTTGGGACGTTCGGGGTGGTCGAGCAGTACTCC. The V gene is TRBV11-1, the J gene TRBJ2-7; D possibly uses TRBD1 or TRBD2 (5 bases each). The length of the CDR3 is 17 residues. CDR1 is SGHAT, CDR2 FQDESV, per germline (reference sequence). V was shortened by 2 bases and J by 6 bases, with 23 bases between the two germline ends.

This chain joins TRBV20-1 and TRBJ2-6; D remains unclear. Germline V CDR1 and CDR2: DFQATT, SNEGSKA (reference sequence). Trimming took 7 bases from V and 4 from J, leaving 17 bases between them. This CDR3 contains 15 residues. The CDR3 sequence: CSVVLVRAGANVLTF. The CDR3 DNA reads as TGCAGTGTTGTCCTAGTCCGGGCCGGGGCCAACGTCCTGACTTTC.

This clonotype was recorded many times. V gene TRBV12-3 or TRBV12-4 combines with J gene TRBJ1-5; D might be TRBD1 (5 bases). The CDR3 is made up of 16 amino acids. V was trimmed by 6 bases and J by 7 bases, leaving 22 bases between them. CDR3 in DNA: TGTGCCAGCAGCACTCCGTGGAGGGGCGCAGGGCAGCCCCAGCATTTT. As protein: CASSTPWRGAGQPQHF.

This clonotype was detected ten times or more. This sequence joins TRBV2 and TRBJ2-3; D not resolved. The CDR3 has 14 amino acids. V was trimmed by 5 bases and J by 0 bases, leaving 9 bases between them. Germline CDR1 is SNHLY and CDR2 is FYNNEI. The CDR3 DNA sequence: TGTGCCAGCAGTTACAGTCGTAGCACAGATACGCAGTATTTT. Translating gives CASSYSRSTDTQYF.

This clonotype was seen at least ten times. This chain joins TRBV10-1 and TRBJ2-7; D possibly uses TRBD1 or TRBD2 (5 bases each). This CDR3 has 14 residues. Trimming left V 6 bases short and J 6 bases short, with 18 bases between. The germline CDR1 and CDR2 sequences are WNHNN and SYGVQD (reference sequence). The CDR3 spells CASRGDKLGGEQYF. CDR3 nucleotide sequence: TGCGCCAGCAGAGGAGACAAACTTGGGGGCGAGCAGTACTTC.

This chain joins TRBV5-4 and TRBJ2-1; perhaps TRBD1 as D (6 bases). V lost 2 bases and J 9 bases, leaving 9 bases between the germline ends. Looked up from germline, CDR1 is SGHNT and CDR2 is YYREEE (reference sequence). The CDR3 covers 12 residues. The CDR3 DNA reads as TGTGCCAGCAGCTTCCAGGGGAGTGAGCAGTTCTTC. This sequence encodes CASSFQGSEQFF.

The rearrangement joins TRBV30 to TRBJ2-3; D call uncertain. Germline CDR1 GTSNPN, CDR2 SVGIG (reference sequence). This CDR3 has 12 residues. The germline V and J ends were trimmed by 0 bases and 1 base, with 2 bases remaining between them. This CDR3 reads CAWSVGTDTQYF. CDR3 nucleotide sequence: TGTGCCTGGAGTGTGGGCACAGATACGCAGTATTTT.

This clonotype showed up many times. The gene calls are TRBV5-4 and TRBJ2-5; D gene uncertain. V was shortened by 0 bases and J by 2 bases, with 8 bases between the two germline ends. CDR3 length: 14 amino acids. The germline V gene has CDR1 SGHNT and CDR2 YYREEE (reference sequence). CDR3 sequence reads: CASSLDNVQETQYF. CDR3 DNA: TGTGCCAGCAGCTTGGATAACGTACAAGAGACCCAGTACTTC.

In its sample, this clonotype was seen many times. This chain uses TRBV19 with TRBJ2-7; a weak D match, TRBD1 (6 bases). The ends were cut back, 3 bases at V and 5 bases at J, with 8 bases in the middle. CDR1 and CDR2 (germline): LNHDA, SQIVND (reference sequence). The CDR3 runs to 12 residues. In nucleotides, the CDR3 is TGTGCCAGTAGTATTGGGGGCCACGAGCAGTACTTC. As protein: CASSIGGHEQYF. Drawing the rest from reference TRBV19 and TRBJ2-7, the complete variable domain is DGGITQSPKYLFRKEGQNVTLSCEQNLNHDAMYWYRQDPGQGLRLIYYSQIVNDFQKGDIAEGYSVSREKKESFPLTVTSAQKNPTAFYLCASSIGGHEQYFGPGTRLTVT.

The sample holds a few counts of this clonotype. The chain uses TRBV3-1 and TRBJ2-1; 9 positions agree with TRBD2. The germline gives CDR1 LGHDT, CDR2 YNNKEL (reference sequence). CDR3 length: 17 residues. J lost 9 bases, V lost 5 bases, and 17 bases had no gene match. This CDR3 reads CASSSRGGGRVSAEQFF. The DNA for the CDR3 is TGTGCCAGCAGCTCAAGAGGAGGCGGGAGGGTAAGCGCTGAGCAGTTCTTC.